These 4 T cell receptor beta chains originate from one sample sequenced in a study of blood T cell repertoires in COVID-19. Profiled with immunoSEQ multiplex PCR; TCRdb holds only in-frame clones, not every one. Of about 220,000 clones listed, 86% are singletons. Input material: PBMCs or T cells enriched from blood (not recorded which). The receptor source for this set is a woman aged 40 to 50 with acute COVID-19.

The gene calls are TRBV9 and TRBJ2-3; maybe TRBD2 (7 bases). The CDR3 extends over 15 amino acids. V dropped 4 bases and J dropped 4 bases, with 16 bases sitting between them. The germline V gene encodes CDR1 SGDLS and CDR2 YYNGEE. Written as DNA, the CDR3 is TGTGCCAGCAGCCCCCGGGGGGCGCGGGCAGATACGCAGTATTTT. This sequence encodes CASSPRGARADTQYF.

The chain is built from TRBV19 and TRBJ2-3; 12 bases map to TRBD1. V dropped 3 bases and J dropped 2; count of bases not matched to a gene: 21. Looked up from germline, CDR1 is LNHDA and CDR2 is SQIVND (reference sequence). CDR3 length: 22 amino acids. In nucleotides, the CDR3 is TGTGCCAGTAGTATGACCATGTATACGGGACAGGGGGCGCGGCTGGACACAGATACGCAGTATTTT. Translating it yields CASSMTMYTGQGARLDTDTQYF.

The CDR3: CASSVDLAGGPTDTQYF. In DNA, the CDR3 is TGTGCCAGCAGCGTAGACCTAGCGGGGGGGCCGACAGATACGCAGTATTTT. The genes are TRBV9 and TRBJ2-3; 12 bases match TRBD2. CDR3 length: 17 amino acids. Germline V CDR1 and CDR2: SGDLS, YYNGEE. With 0 bases clipped from V and 3 bases from J, the junction kept 5 bases outside the gene matches.

J is TRBJ1-1 and V is TRBV28; 9 bases fit TRBD1. This CDR3 contains 15 residues. The V gene's germline CDR1 is MDHEN and CDR2 SYDVKM. Trimming removed 6 bases from V and 1 base from J; junction bases left unmatched: 6. The CDR3 here is CASRRTGGRNTEAFF. DNA of the CDR3: TGTGCCAGCAGACGTACAGGGGGCAGGAACACTGAAGCTTTCTTT.